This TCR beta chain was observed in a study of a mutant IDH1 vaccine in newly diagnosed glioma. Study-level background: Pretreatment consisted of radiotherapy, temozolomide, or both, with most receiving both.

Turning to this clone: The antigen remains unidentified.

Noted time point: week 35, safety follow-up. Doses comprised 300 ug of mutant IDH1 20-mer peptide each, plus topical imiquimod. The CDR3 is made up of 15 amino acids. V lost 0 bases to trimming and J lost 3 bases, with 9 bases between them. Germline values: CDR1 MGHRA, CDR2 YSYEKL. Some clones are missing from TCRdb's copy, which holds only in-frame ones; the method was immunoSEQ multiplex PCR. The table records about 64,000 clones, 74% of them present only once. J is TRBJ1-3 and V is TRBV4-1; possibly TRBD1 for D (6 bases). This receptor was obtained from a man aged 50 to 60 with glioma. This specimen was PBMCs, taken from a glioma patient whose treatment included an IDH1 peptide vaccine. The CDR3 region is CASSQEHRDGNTIYF. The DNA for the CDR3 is TGCGCCAGCAGCCAAGAACACAGGGATGGAAACACCATATATTTT.